Listed below are T cell receptor beta chains from one sample, sequenced in a study of T-cell reconstitution after alpha-beta-depleted transplantation in children. TCRdb recomputed calls from the PCR reads with MiXCR, one row per CDR3 protein. The repertoire holds over 550,000 distinct CDR3 sequences, with 8% to 11% as singletons. This material consisted of PBMCs from the stem cell graft donor, taken from the stem cell graft. These receptors were collected from a human donor who donated a stem cell graft to a child with acute myeloid leukemia. CDR3s include the opening cysteine and the closing phenylalanine or tryptophan. Each record gives: V gene, D gene, J gene, clone size, CDR3 protein, CDR3 DNA. A D gene is named only where the DNA matches it firmly. The listing skips clone size in some rows; elsewhere it reads once, few, many or a size class.

TRBV3-1	-	TRBJ2-5	-	CASSQVVGYQETQYF	TGTGCCAGCAGCCAAGTGGTGGGGTACCAAGAGACCCAGTACTTC
TRBV6-6	TRBD2	TRBJ2-3	few	CASRGTSGGSF	TGTGCCAGCAGGGGGACTAGCGGGGGATCCTTT
TRBV10-3	TRBD1	TRBJ1-3	few	CAISESPGQGSGNTIYF	TGTGCCATCAGTGAGTCTCCGGGACAGGGGTCTGGAAACACCATATATTTT
TRBV6-2/TRBV6-3	-	TRBJ2-3	few	CASSSPGDGRPQYF	TGTGCCAGCAGTTCCCCCGGGGACGGCAGACCGCAGTATTTT
TRBV20-1	-	TRBJ2-7	many	CSFLDTTTGYEQYF	TGCAGCTTTCTAGACACCACCACGGGCTACGAGCAGTACTTC
TRBV27	-	TRBJ2-7	few	CASGGFAFPPEQYF	TGTGCCAGCGGCGGTTTCGCCTTCCCCCCCGAGCAGTACTTC
TRBV15	TRBD1	TRBJ2-5	-	CATSVRRTGGTGGKRETQYF	TGTGCCACCAGCGTACGCCGGACAGGGGGCACTGGGGGGAAGAGAGAGACCCAGTACTTC
TRBV7-8	TRBD1	TRBJ2-3	many	CASSRRGTGERDTQYF	TGTGCCAGCAGCCGCCGGGGGACAGGGGAGAGGGATACGCAGTATTTT
TRBV27	-	TRBJ1-1	few	CASSLLLGGGGTEAFF	TGTGCCAGCAGTTTACTCCTCGGCGGGGGCGGTACTGAAGCTTTCTTT
TRBV15	TRBD1	TRBJ1-6	many	CATSRVLGQGNSPLHF	TGTGCCACCAGCAGAGTGTTGGGACAGGGGAATTCACCCCTCCACTTT
TRBV6-1	-	TRBJ2-3	-	CASSPPLSTDTQYF	TGTGCCAGCAGTCCCCCCCTTAGCACAGATACGCAGTATTTT
TRBV28	TRBD1	TRBJ1-1	-	CASSETGWNTEAFF	TGTGCCAGCAGTGAGACAGGGTGGAACACTGAAGCTTTCTTT
TRBV12-3/TRBV12-4	-	TRBJ1-5	many	CASSLAQPQHF	TGTGCCAGCAGTTTAGCCCAGCCCCAGCATTTT
TRBV7-2	-	TRBJ1-2	many	CASSLLSGGPSGYTF	TGTGCCAGCAGCCTCCTATCGGGGGGACCTTCAGGCTACACCTTC
TRBV12-3/TRBV12-4	TRBD2	TRBJ2-3	many	CASSPPGLAGPDTQYF	TGTGCCAGCAGTCCCCCGGGACTAGCGGGGCCAGATACGCAGTATTTT
TRBV6-2/TRBV6-3	-	TRBJ2-1	many	CASKEVNEQFF	TGTGCCAGCAAGGAGGTCAATGAGCAGTTCTTC
TRBV5-5	TRBD1	TRBJ2-1	-	CASSRGGEAYNEQFF	TGTGCCAGCAGTAGAGGGGGCGAAGCTTACAATGAGCAGTTCTTC
TRBV18	-	TRBJ2-7	-	CASSPASKYEQYF	TGTGCCAGCTCACCAGCTAGCAAGTACGAGCAGTACTTC
TRBV18	-	TRBJ1-5	few	CASSPRGGDSNQPQHF	TGTGCCAGCTCACCCCGGGGAGGGGATAGCAATCAGCCCCAGCATTTT
TRBV12-3/TRBV12-4	-	TRBJ1-3	few	CASSSFVGGTGNTIYF	TGTGCCAGCAGTTCCTTCGTTGGTGGTACTGGAAACACCATATATTTT
TRBV5-1	-	TRBJ2-5	many	CASRGRDQETQYF	TGCGCCAGCAGAGGACGGGACCAAGAGACCCAGTACTTC
TRBV24-1	TRBD1	TRBJ1-5	few	CATGTGTGDRQPQHF	TGTGCCACCGGCACCGGGACAGGGGATCGGCAGCCCCAGCATTTT
TRBV7-2	-	TRBJ2-2	many	CASSLSNLGAGELFF	TGTGCCAGCAGCTTATCGAACTTAGGGGCCGGGGAGCTGTTTTTT
TRBV7-3	TRBD2	TRBJ2-1	few	CASRLSGSNDEQFF	TGTGCCAGCAGGCTAAGCGGGAGCAACGATGAGCAGTTCTTC
TRBV5-1	TRBD1	TRBJ2-1	many	CASRGTGVYNEQFF	TGCGCCAGCCGCGGGACAGGGGTCTACAATGAGCAGTTCTTC
TRBV7-8	-	TRBJ2-7	many	CASSLAWGAEQYF	TGTGCCAGCAGCCTAGCCTGGGGGGCCGAGCAGTACTTC
TRBV6-2/TRBV6-3	-	TRBJ2-7	few	CASSTGISYEQYF	TGTGCCAGCAGTACAGGGATCTCCTACGAGCAGTACTTC
TRBV5-4	-	TRBJ1-2	-	CASSSYIGYTF	TGTGCCAGCAGCTCATACATAGGCTACACCTTC
TRBV4-2	-	TRBJ1-2	-	CASSLSLGVDGYTF	TGTGCCAGCAGCCTAAGTCTCGGCGTCGACGGCTACACCTTC
TRBV11-1	-	TRBJ1-1	-	CASSFRRDLIEAFF	TGTGCCAGCAGCTTTAGGCGGGATCTGATTGAAGCTTTCTTT
TRBV14	TRBD2	TRBJ2-1	-	CASSQERTAGGLIF	TGTGCCAGCAGCCAAGAAAGAACGGCGGGAGGGCTGATCTTC
TRBV5-5	TRBD1	TRBJ1-5	-	CASSKGQGAIQPQHF	TGTGCCAGCAGCAAGGGACAGGGGGCGATTCAGCCCCAGCATTTT
TRBV5-5	-	TRBJ2-2	-	CASSFTGSLNTGELFF	TGTGCCAGCAGCTTTACAGGGTCCCTAAACACCGGGGAGCTGTTTTTT
TRBV11-2	-	TRBJ2-2	-	CASSLDDSGYGGANTGELFF	TGTGCCAGCAGCTTAGATGATTCTGGCTACGGAGGGGCCAACACCGGGGAGCTGTTTTTT
TRBV20-1	TRBD2	TRBJ2-2	many	CSAALAGGTGELFF	TGCAGTGCCGCACTAGCGGGAGGGACCGGGGAGCTGTTTTTT
TRBV12-3/TRBV12-4	-	TRBJ2-7	-	CASRPAGSKLEQYF	TGTGCCAGCAGGCCGGCGGGATCTAAACTCGAGCAGTACTTC
TRBV5-8	-	TRBJ2-4	-	CASSSRGPKNIQYF	TGTGCCAGCAGCTCCAGGGGACCTAAAAACATTCAGTACTTC
TRBV10-3	-	TRBJ2-1	-	CAMSPARGREQFF	TGTGCCATGAGCCCCGCCAGGGGACGTGAGCAGTTCTTC
TRBV7-8	-	TRBJ1-1	many	CASSSDAPGTEAFF	TGTGCCAGCAGCTCGGACGCCCCTGGGACTGAAGCTTTCTTT
TRBV24-1	TRBD1	TRBJ2-2	-	CATSEPGQGTGELFF	TGTGCCACCAGTGAACCGGGACAGGGCACCGGGGAGCTGTTTTTT
TRBV13	-	TRBJ2-3	many	CASSPRTSADTQYF	TGTGCCAGCAGCCCCAGAACTAGTGCAGATACGCAGTATTTT
TRBV20-1	TRBD2	TRBJ2-7	-	CSARPAGGYEQYF	TGCAGTGCTAGGCCCGCGGGAGGCTACGAGCAGTACTTC
TRBV6-1	-	TRBJ1-2	-	CASSVQLTLENGYTF	TGTGCCAGCAGTGTCCAACTGACCCTTGAAAATGGCTACACCTTC
TRBV5-1	-	TRBJ2-1	few	CASSGGTEAYNEQFF	TGCGCCAGCAGCGGGGGGACAGAGGCTTACAATGAGCAGTTCTTC
TRBV6-1	TRBD2	TRBJ2-2	few	CASRNTLAGTRSNTGELFF	TGTGCCAGCAGGAACACTCTAGCGGGGACTCGCTCGAACACCGGGGAGCTGTTTTTT
TRBV18	-	TRBJ1-3	few	CASSPEAGSGNTIYF	TGTGCCAGCTCACCGGAGGCAGGGTCTGGAAACACCATATATTTT
TRBV25-1	-	TRBJ1-2	many	CASSSSDRGHGYTF	-
TRBV3-1	TRBD2	TRBJ2-7	-	CASSHEAGATPYEQYF	TGTGCCAGCAGCCACGAGGCGGGAGCCACACCCTACGAGCAGTACTTC
TRBV20-1	-	TRBJ2-3	many	CSARLPTSTDTQYF	TGCAGTGCTAGACTTCCGACTAGCACAGATACGCAGTATTTT
TRBV20-1	-	TRBJ2-2	many	CSARGSGTNARRLFF	TGCAGTGCTAGGGGCTCCGGGACCAATGCAAGGCGGCTGTTTTTT
TRBV5-1	-	TRBJ2-5	many	CASAYGETQYF	TGCGCCAGCGCTTATGGAGAGACCCAGTACTTC
TRBV3-1	-	TRBJ1-1	-	CASSQGAAGWNTEAFF	TGTGCCAGCAGCCAAGGTGCGGCCGGCTGGAACACTGAAGCTTTCTTT
TRBV21-1	-	TRBJ2-7	-	CASSLGWGLREQYF	TGTGCCAGCAGCTTGGGCTGGGGGTTGAGGGAGCAGTACTTC